This TCR beta chain comes out of a study of shared clonotypes between healthy human individuals. Evenly divided among several immunoSEQ plates was the genomic DNA of each subset. In the authors' methods: For the immunoSEQ data, sequences were junction-only without quality scores, so filtering differed. Repertoires were generated with immunoSEQ multiplex PCR, while TCRdb's copy carries only in-frame clones and drops some. The V and J calls and clone size are taken from that table; D and trimming were inferred from the DNA. Among approximately 980,000 clones listed, 70% to 85% were seen once. Germline V gene data show CDR1 as SNHLY and CDR2 as FYNNEI. Trimming took off 5 bases at V and 3 bases at J, with 11 bases between the two ends. The CDR3 spans 13 residues.

This sequence originates from a man aged 18 to 29 in good health. The V gene is TRBV2, the J gene TRBJ2-7; D gene ambiguous. Sequenced sample: memory CD4+ T cells sorted from blood. Subset indicated: CD45RA-negative fraction. Here the CDR3 reads CASSSDPSYEQYF. CDR3 DNA sequence: TGTGCCAGCAGTTCGGACCCGAGCTACGAGCAGTACTTC.